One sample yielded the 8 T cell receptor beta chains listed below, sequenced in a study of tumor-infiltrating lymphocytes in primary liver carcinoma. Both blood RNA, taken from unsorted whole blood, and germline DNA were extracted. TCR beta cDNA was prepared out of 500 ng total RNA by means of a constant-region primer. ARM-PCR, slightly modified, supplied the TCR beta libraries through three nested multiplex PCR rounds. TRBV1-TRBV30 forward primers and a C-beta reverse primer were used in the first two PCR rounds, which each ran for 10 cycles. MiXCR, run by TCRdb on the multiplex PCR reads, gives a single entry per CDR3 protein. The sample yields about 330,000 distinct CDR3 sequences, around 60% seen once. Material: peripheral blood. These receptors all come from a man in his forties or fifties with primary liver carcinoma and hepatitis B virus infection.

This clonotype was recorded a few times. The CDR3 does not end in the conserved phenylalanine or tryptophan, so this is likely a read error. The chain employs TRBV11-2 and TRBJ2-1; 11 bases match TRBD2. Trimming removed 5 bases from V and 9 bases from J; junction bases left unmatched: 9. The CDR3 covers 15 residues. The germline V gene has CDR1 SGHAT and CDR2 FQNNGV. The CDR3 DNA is TGTGCCAGCAGCGGCACTAGCGGGAGCTATTCTGAGCAGTTCTTG. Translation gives CASSGTSGSYSEQFL.

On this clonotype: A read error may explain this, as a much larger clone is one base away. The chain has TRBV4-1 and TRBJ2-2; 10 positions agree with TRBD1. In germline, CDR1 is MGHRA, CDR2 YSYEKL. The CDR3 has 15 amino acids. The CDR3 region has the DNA TGCACCAGCAGTGGACAGGGGGGCTACACCGGGGAGCTGTTTTTT. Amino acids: CTSSGQGGYTGELFF.

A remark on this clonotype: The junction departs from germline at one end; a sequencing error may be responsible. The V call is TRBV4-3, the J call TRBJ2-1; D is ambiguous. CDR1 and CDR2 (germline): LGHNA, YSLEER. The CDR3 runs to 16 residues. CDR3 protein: CAGSPIINRWDNEQFF. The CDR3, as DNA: TGCGCCGGCAGCCCGATCATTAACCGATGGGACAATGAGCAGTTCTTC.

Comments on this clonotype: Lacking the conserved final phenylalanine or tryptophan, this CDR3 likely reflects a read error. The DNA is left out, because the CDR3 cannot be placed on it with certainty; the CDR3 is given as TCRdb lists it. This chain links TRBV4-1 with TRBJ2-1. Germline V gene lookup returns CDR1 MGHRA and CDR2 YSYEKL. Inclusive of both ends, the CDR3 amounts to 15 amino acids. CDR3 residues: CASSQGPSSYNEQFL.

The chain's CDR3 is CASSLERETNEQYF. CDR3 bases: TGTGCCAGCAGCTTGGAAAGGGAGACAAACGAGCAGTACTTC. This chain connects TRBV5-6 to TRBJ2-7; D may be TRBD2 (5 bases). Germline V lookup: CDR1 SGHDT, CDR2 YYEEEE. V lost 0 bases to trimming and J lost 5 bases, with 12 bases between them. The CDR3 runs to 14 residues. Together with reference TRBV5-6 and TRBJ2-7, the CDR3 gives the full variable domain: DAGVTQSPTHLIKTRGQQVTLRCSPKSGHDTVSWYQQALGQGPQFIFQYYEEEERQRGNFPDRFSGHQFPNYSSELNVNALLLGDSALYLCASSLERETNEQYFGPGTRLTVT.

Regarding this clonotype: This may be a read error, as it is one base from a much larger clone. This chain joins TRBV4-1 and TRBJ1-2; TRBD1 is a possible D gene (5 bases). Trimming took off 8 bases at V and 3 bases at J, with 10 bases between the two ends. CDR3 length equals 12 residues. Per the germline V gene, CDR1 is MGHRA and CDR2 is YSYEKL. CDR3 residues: CASRVRDYGYTF. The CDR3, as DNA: TGCGCCAGCCGTGTCAGGGACTATGGCTACACCTTC.

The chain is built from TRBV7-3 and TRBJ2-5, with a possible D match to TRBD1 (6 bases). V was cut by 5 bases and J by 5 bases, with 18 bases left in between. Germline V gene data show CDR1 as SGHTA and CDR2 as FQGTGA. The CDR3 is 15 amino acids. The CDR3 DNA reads TGTGCCAGCAGCCCATCCGGGACACTTGTGGAGACCCAGTACTTC. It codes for CASSPSGTLVETQYF.

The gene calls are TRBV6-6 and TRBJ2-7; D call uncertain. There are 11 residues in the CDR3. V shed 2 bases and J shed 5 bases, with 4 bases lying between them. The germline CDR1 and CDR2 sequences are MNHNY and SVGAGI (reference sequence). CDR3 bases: TGTGCCAGCAGTTACCCGCACGAGCAGTACTTC. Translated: CASSYPHEQYF.